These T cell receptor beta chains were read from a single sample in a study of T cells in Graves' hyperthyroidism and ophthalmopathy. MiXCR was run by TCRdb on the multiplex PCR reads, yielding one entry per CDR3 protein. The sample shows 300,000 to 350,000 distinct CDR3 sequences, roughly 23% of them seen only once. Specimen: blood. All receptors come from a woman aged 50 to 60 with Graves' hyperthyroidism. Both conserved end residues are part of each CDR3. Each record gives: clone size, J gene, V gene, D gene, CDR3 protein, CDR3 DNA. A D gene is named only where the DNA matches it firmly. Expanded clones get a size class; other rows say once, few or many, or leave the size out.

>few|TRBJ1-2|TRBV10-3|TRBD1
CAASRDRAYGYTF
TGTGCCGCAAGCCGGGACAGGGCCTATGGCTACACCTTC
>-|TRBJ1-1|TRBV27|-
CASSLFRGRSTEAFF
TGTGCCAGCAGTTTATTTCGGGGAAGGAGCACTGAAGCTTTCTTT
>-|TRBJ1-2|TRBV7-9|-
CASSSEQGPSGYGCTF
TGTGCCAGCAGCTCAGAGCAGGGCCCCAGCGGGTATGGCTGCACCTTC
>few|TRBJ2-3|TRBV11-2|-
CASSLDAPLGSTDTQYF
TGTGCCAGCAGCTTAGATGCCCCCCTTGGAAGCACAGATACGCAGTATTTT
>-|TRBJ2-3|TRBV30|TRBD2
CAWMGVAGDVTDTQYF
TGTGCCTGGATGGGAGTGGCGGGAGATGTCACAGATACGCAGTATTTT
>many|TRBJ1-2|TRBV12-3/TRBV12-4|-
CASSPSGGGIYGYTF
TGTGCCAGCAGTCCCTCGGGGGGGGGCATCTATGGCTACACCTTC
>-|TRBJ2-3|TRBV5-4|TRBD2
CASSHGRAGADTQYF
TGTGCCAGCAGCCACGGGAGGGCGGGGGCAGATACGCAGTATTTT
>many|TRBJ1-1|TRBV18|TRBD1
CASSNGRDRGTLAFF
TGTGCCAGCTCGAACGGCCGGGACAGGGGGACGTTGGCTTTCTTT
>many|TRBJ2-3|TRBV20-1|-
CSARDGGVHGTDTQYF
TGCAGTGCTAGAGATGGCGGAGTCCACGGCACAGATACGCAGTATTTT
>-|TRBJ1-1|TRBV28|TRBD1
CASTPRTGNTEAFF
TGTGCCAGCACCCCACGGACAGGGAACACTGAAGCTTTCTTT
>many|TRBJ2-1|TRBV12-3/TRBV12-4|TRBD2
CASSHLAGASFGISEQFF
TGTGCCAGCAGCCACCTAGCGGGAGCTTCCTTTGGTATCAGTGAGCAGTTCTTC
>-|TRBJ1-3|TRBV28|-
CASNTPGRSSGNTIYF
TGTGCCAGCAATACCCCGGGGAGGAGCTCTGGAAACACCATATATTTT
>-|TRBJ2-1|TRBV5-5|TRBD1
CASSLGTGVNNEQFF
TGTGCCAGCAGCTTGGGGACAGGGGTTAACAATGAGCAGTTCTTC
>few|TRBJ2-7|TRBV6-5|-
CASSYSGLSYEQYF
TGTGCCAGCAGTTACTCGGGCCTATCCTACGAGCAGTACTTC
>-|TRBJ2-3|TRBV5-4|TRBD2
CASSRPGLAGDPTDTQYF
TGTGCCAGCAGCCGCCCGGGACTAGCGGGGGATCCCACAGATACGCAGTATTTT
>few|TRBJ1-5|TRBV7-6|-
CASSLGSGAGNQPQHF
TGTGCCAGCAGCTTAGGTAGTGGGGCGGGCAATCAGCCCCAGCATTTT
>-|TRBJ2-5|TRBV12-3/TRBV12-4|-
CASRVANQETQYF
TGTGCCAGCAGAGTGGCCAACCAAGAGACCCAGTACTTC
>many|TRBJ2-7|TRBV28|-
CASSLGPTYEQYF
TGTGCCAGCAGTTTAGGCCCTACCTACGAGCAGTACTTC
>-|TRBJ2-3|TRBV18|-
CASSWEATDTQYF
TGTGCCAGCTCGTGGGAGGCCACAGATACGCAGTATTTT
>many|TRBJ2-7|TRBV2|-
CASSVRGHTLREQYF
TGTGCCAGCAGTGTAAGAGGACACACCTTGAGGGAGCAGTACTTC